This T cell receptor (beta chain) derives from a study of graft-versus-host responses after intestinal transplantation. Study-level background: Those transplanted obtained multivisceral, liver-intestinal, or isolated intestinal grafts.

Clones were sequenced by immunoSEQ multiplex PCR, and TCRdb holds only the in-frame ones, with some missing. The sample lists over 100,000 clones; around 90% were seen once. Study-level results: Peak levels of circulating GvH clones tracked with early post-transplant HvG declines. When patients had graft-donor T cell macrochimerism, their allografts held high graft-versus-host to host-versus-graft clonal ratios.

This clone has a single count. Its antigen is currently unknown. The sequencing used unstimulated CD4+ T cells sorted from spleen or lymph node cells, collected before transplant. The TCR originated in a human donor who was the organ donor for an intestinal transplant.

CDR3 in amino acids: CSVHRALGDIQYF. The CDR3 nucleotides read TGCAGCGTCCACAGGGCGCTGGGGGACATTCAGTACTTC. The V and J genes are TRBV29-1 and TRBJ2-4; TRBD1 is a possible D gene (6 bases). V was shortened by 6 bases and J by 8 bases, with 17 bases between the two germline ends. The CDR3 consists of 13 residues. Germline V lookup: CDR1 SQVTM, CDR2 ANQGSEA. Complete variable domain (other parts from reference TRBV29-1 and TRBJ2-4): SAVISQKPSRDICQRGTSLTIQCQVDSQVTMMFWYRQQPGQSLTLIATANQGSEATYESGFVIDKFPISRPNLTFSTLTVSNMSPEDSSIYLCSVHRALGDIQYFGAGTRLSVL.